This record covers a single T cell receptor beta chain. This clonotype was recorded many times. Its antigen target is currently unknown. No per-base quality is available; no much larger clone lies one base away. The data are from a study of T cells in Graves' hyperthyroidism and ophthalmopathy (dated by TCRdb to about 2019). About the study as a whole: A discovery cohort of 95 to 100 patients, approximately 45 with Graves' ophthalmopathy and 55 to 60 with stable Graves' hyperthyroidism, was used to find distinguishing TCR V-J signatures. The 85 to 100 discovery patients were randomly split 7:3 into training and test sets. The paper reports TCR Vbeta CDR3 sequencing of roughly 140 peripheral blood samples: 40 to 45 ophthalmopathy, over 70 hyperthyroidism and some 17 progressor patients. Prospective prediction of ophthalmopathy was tested in an independent validation cohort of approximately 19 hyperthyroidism patients and approximately 17 patients who later progressed to ophthalmopathy. Following sampling, methimazole starting at 30 mg daily was given to hyperthyroidism patients, and high-dose intravenous methylprednisolone was given to ophthalmopathy patients. The study also compared thyroid tissue and blood T-cell repertoires from 6 or 7 Graves' hyperthyroidism patients. Study-wide findings and limitations: During validation, the model predicted progression to ophthalmopathy a median of around 7 months ahead of onset, with around 70% sensitivity and about 72% specificity. In cross-validation, a model built on a 13 V-J signature told ophthalmopathy apart from stable hyperthyroidism with 87.88% sensitivity and around 84% specificity, and in testing the same model reached 80%/75%. Most expanded thyroid clonotypes (frequency above 0.001) were also detected in blood, a finding suggesting that blood repertoires may reflect thyroid immune responses. Sample size was not statistically predetermined, and investigators were not blinded to group allocation.

The TCR beta CDR3 regions were amplified from the RNA transcripts. The first round of RT-PCR for the TCR CDR3 was performed with the HTBI primer set and the Qiagen OneStep RT-PCR kit. A second multiplex PCR round built the libraries, followed by size selection and purification. Sequencing of the libraries was done on an Illumina HiSeq2000 using paired-end 100 bp reads. As for how the authors treated the data: SOAPnuke was used to process the raw data, removing reads that contained adapters or uncalled bases, had a mean Phred below 15, or lacked an exact match to the constant primer or identifier. High-quality paired reads were merged with COPE v1.2.5, and unique nucleotide sequences were defined as clonotypes. MiTCR v1.1 was used to align clonotypes to the IMGT TRBV, TRBD and TRBJ reference segments. Only V-J combinations with frequency above 0.0001, covering roughly 99% of repertoires, were analysed. The TCS score was defined as F50 (clonal expansion) divided by E x V (chaos), with BLOSUM62-based TCRdist calculated between CDR3 peptides within each V-J. Welch's t-statistics and random forest reduced around 520 V-J features to 13, which were used in a naive Bayes classifier (R e1071). TCRdb passed the public sequencing reads through fastp at Q25 and MiXCR, retaining productive beta sequences. Identical CDR3 protein sequences are pooled into one entry, listed with their most common genes and DNA. The V and J calls and clone size come from TCRdb's table, not from the authors' own analysis. The sample table holds approximately 590,000 distinct CDR3 sequences, of which around 45% were seen once. The ten largest clonotypes hold just under 8.5% of the sample.

A patient counted as having stable Graves' hyperthyroidism if no progression to ophthalmopathy occurred over 18 months of follow-up. Hyperthyroidism patients were newly diagnosed, had a disease duration of under 2 months, and were aged 18 to 65 years. Exclusion was applied to patients with uncontrolled infections, other autoimmune diseases, pregnancy or lactation. Diagnoses were based on clinical symptoms, serum thyroxine and TRAb, thyroid ultrasound and orbital computed tomography. Total RNA was extracted with Trizol reagent, and quality was checked on an Agilent 2100 Bioanalyzer. This receptor was identified in a woman younger than 35 with Graves' hyperthyroidism. Donor details come from another sample of the same person, matched by shared clones. The sequencing input was peripheral blood or thyroid tissue (not recorded which).

The DNA reads TGTGCCAGCAGCTTAGCGTACACGAACACTGAAGCTTTCTTT. The resulting protein is CASSLAYTNTEAFF. This chain is built from TRBV7-9 and TRBJ1-1; the D gene is unclear. From its cysteine to its phenylalanine, the CDR3 spans 14 amino acids. Only the CDR3 portion is preserved as DNA: 42 bases, with reading frame beginning at the first base. The CDR1 and CDR2 encoded by the germline V gene (reference sequence) are SEHNR and FQNEAQ. V is reduced by 0 bases and J by 1 base, leaving a spacing of 6 bases between them.